This T cell receptor beta chain appears in the sequencing data of a study of cytomegalovirus exposure and HLA in healthy donors. Overall study: Among 150 million to 200 million T cells, an earlier analysis found around 100 million unique TCR beta sequences.

60 Vbeta and 13 Jbeta primers were used in PCR. Measured with immunoSEQ multiplex PCR; TCRdb has only the in-frame clones, and not every one. Here the sample spans over 110,000 clones, more than 75% being singletons. The germline V gene has CDR1 LNHNV and CDR2 YYDKDF (reference sequence). The CDR3 runs 19 residues. With V trimmed by 5 bases and J by 1 base, 14 bases remained unmatched. General study findings and limits: Published work reported that the classifier diagnosed cytomegalovirus status with high specificity and sensitivity. Being productive about 87% or about 30% of the time was typical of most TCR beta V segments in an earlier analysis.

Turning to this clone: What it recognizes is unknown.

This TCR came from a woman aged 35 to 49 in good health and CMV-seropositive. The chain recombines TRBV15 with TRBJ2-4; 10 bases are shared with TRBD2. Sequenced: PBMCs. The CDR3 spells CATSPGGSGRPTAKNIQYF. For the CDR3, the DNA is TGTGCCACCAGCCCCGGGGGTAGCGGGAGGCCCACGGCCAAAAACATTCAGTACTTC.